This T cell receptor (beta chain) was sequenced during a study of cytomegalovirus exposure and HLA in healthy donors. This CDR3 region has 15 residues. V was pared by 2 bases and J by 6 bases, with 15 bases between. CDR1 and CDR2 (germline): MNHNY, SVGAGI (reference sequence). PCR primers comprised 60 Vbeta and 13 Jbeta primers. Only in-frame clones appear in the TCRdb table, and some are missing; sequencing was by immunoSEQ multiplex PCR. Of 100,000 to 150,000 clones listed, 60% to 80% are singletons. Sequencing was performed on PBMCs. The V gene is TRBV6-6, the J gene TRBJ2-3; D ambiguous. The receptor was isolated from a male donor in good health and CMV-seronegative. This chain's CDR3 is CASSYGLTPPDTQYF. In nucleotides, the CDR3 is TGTGCCAGCAGTTACGGTTTGACACCGCCGGATACGCAGTATTTT.